This T cell receptor (beta chain) was recorded in a study of blood T cells in healthy people across ages. CDR1 DFQATT and CDR2 SNEGSKA come from the germline V gene (reference sequence). This CDR3 is 15 amino acids long. V trimming: 6 bases; J trimming: 4 bases; junction bases outside the gene matches: 15. With a J-beta primer mix and a sample-barcoded 5' primer, a second PCR ran about 7 to 12 cycles. MiXCR was run by TCRdb on the 5' RACE reads, yielding one entry per CDR3 protein. The sample yields around 620,000 distinct CDR3 sequences, 25% to 30% seen once. The sequencing input was blood. This chain joins TRBV20-1 and TRBJ2-7; 7 nucleotides match TRBD1. This sequence was found in a woman in her 70s in good health. CDR3: CSANKLGQDTYEQYF. The CDR3 DNA follows: TGCAGTGCAAACAAATTAGGACAGGATACATACGAGCAGTACTTC.